Listed here are 26 T cell receptor beta chains from one sample, sequenced in a study of cytomegalovirus exposure and HLA in healthy donors. The PCR used 60 Vbeta and 13 Jbeta primers. The protocol was immunoSEQ multiplex PCR, while the TCRdb copy is restricted to in-frame clones and leaves out a portion. The sample has about 210,000 clones, approximately 86% seen once. The sample was PBMCs. The receptor set was obtained from a boy aged 2 to 10 in good health and CMV-seronegative.

The chain combines TRBV7-8 with TRBJ1-2; no clear D gene. The germline V gene encodes CDR1 SGHVS and CDR2 FQNEAQ. The CDR3 totals 15 residues. V lost 1 base and J lost 8, with 17 bases in between. The CDR3 DNA is TGTGCCAGCAGCTTAGGGCTCCTAGTGAATGAAGGCTACACCTTC. It specifies CASSLGLLVNEGYTF.

This chain uses TRBV2 with TRBJ2-4; the match to TRBD2 covers 8 bases. This CDR3 region has 18 residues. The germline gives CDR1 SNHLY, CDR2 FYNNEI. V was clipped by 5 bases and J by 0 bases; unmatched bases: 12. CDR3 residues: CASSLPAGEFLAKNIQYF. The CDR3 DNA reads TGTGCCAGCAGTCTCCCAGCGGGGGAATTCTTAGCCAAAAACATTCAGTACTTC. Supplemented by reference TRBV2 and TRBJ2-4, the full variable domain reads EPEVTQTPSHQVTQMGQEVILRCVPISNHLYFYWYRQILGQKVEFLVSFYNNEISEKSEIFDDQFSVERPDGSNFTLKIRSTKLEDSAMYFCASSLPAGEFLAKNIQYFGAGTRLSVL.

CDR3 protein: CASSWDRETQYF. The DNA for the CDR3 is TGTGCCAGCAGCTGGGACAGAGAGACCCAGTACTTC. V usage is TRBV5-6 and J usage is TRBJ2-5, with TRBD1 matching 7 bases. V lost 3 bases, J lost 4 bases, and 0 bases stayed unmatched. Germline lookup yields CDR1 SGHDT and CDR2 YYEEEE. The CDR3 length is 12 residues.

J is TRBJ1-1 and V is TRBV12-1; TRBD1 is the table's D call, not checked against the DNA. TRBV12-1 is a known pseudogene. The length of the CDR3 is 19 residues. The CDR3 bases are TGTGCCAGCAGCTTTTTTTGGCAGGGGGCGCGAGGTTGGGACACTGAAGCTTTCTTT. Protein: CASSFFWQGARGWDTEAFF.

CDR3 sequence: CASSRAGTGPGEQYF. Written as DNA, the CDR3 is TGCGCCAGCAGCAGGGCCGGGACAGGACCCGGCGAGCAGTACTTC. The genes are TRBV5-1 and TRBJ2-7; 8 bases are a match to TRBD1. CDR3 length: 15 amino acids. Germline V lookup: CDR1 SGHRS, CDR2 YFSETQ. The V segment lost 4 bases and the J segment 6 bases; nucleotides outside the gene matches: 12.

The chain joins TRBV5-4 to TRBJ2-5, with 7 bases lining up with TRBD2. The DNA end is more similar to TRBJ2-7, so the J call may be wrong. The CDR3 is made up of 15 amino acids. Germline values: CDR1 SGHNT, CDR2 YYREEE (reference sequence). CDR3 nucleotide sequence: TGTGCCAGCAGCCCCCCCGGGGGGTCAGACCACGAGCAGTACTTC. Protein sequence: CASSPPGGSDHEQYF.

Written as DNA, the CDR3 is TGTGCCAGCAGTTCCCCTCCTTGGGGGCACACTGAAGCTTTCTTT. Residues: CASSSPPWGHTEAFF. V and J are TRBV13 and TRBJ1-1; possible D gene TRBD1, 6 bases. The CDR3 runs 15 residues. CDR1 and CDR2 from the germline V gene are PRHDT and FYEKMQ (reference sequence). Trimming took off 6 bases at V and 3 bases at J, with 17 bases between the two ends.

The J gene is TRBJ2-1, the V gene TRBV19; 12 positions match TRBD2. The V gene's germline CDR1 is LNHDA and CDR2 SQIVND (reference sequence). The trim removed 4 bases at V and 3 bases at J, leaving 7 bases unmatched. The CDR3 runs 17 residues. The CDR3 here is CASSTTSGSRFYNEQFF. The CDR3 DNA is TGTGCCAGTAGTACGACTAGCGGGAGTAGGTTCTACAATGAGCAGTTCTTC.

The chain couples TRBV29-1 to TRBJ2-5; TRBD2 agrees at 7 bases. V dropped 6 bases and J dropped 6; count of bases not matched to a gene: 16. This CDR3 region has 15 residues. CDR1 and CDR2 (germline): SQVTM, ANQGSEA. The CDR3 reads CSVVAVAWGGQTQYF. For the CDR3, the DNA is TGCAGCGTCGTTGCGGTGGCCTGGGGGGGTCAGACCCAGTACTTC.

In DNA form, the CDR3 reads TGTGCCAGCAGAAGAGAGGGACAGTCGGCGAACATTCAGTACTTC. Its translation is CASRREGQSANIQYF. The J gene is TRBJ2-4, the V gene TRBV6-5; 7 nucleotides line up with TRBD1. In germline, CDR1 is MNHEY, CDR2 SVGAGI. CDR3 size: 15 residues. V trimming: 6 bases; J trimming: 7 bases; junction bases outside the gene matches: 12.

The rearrangement joins TRBV6-5 to TRBJ2-2; 9 bases line up with TRBD2. Germline assignment: CDR1 MNHEY and CDR2 SVGAGI. The CDR3 contains 16 residues. Losses at the gene ends were 4 bases for V and 6 bases for J; bases not matched to a gene: 9. The CDR3 region has the DNA TGTGCCAGCAGTTTGTTGCGGGGGGGCCCCCCCGGGGAGCTGTTTTTT. This sequence encodes CASSLLRGGPPGELFF.

This sequence joins TRBV10-3 and TRBJ2-7, with 10 bases lining up with TRBD1. This CDR3 has 13 residues. With 4 bases clipped from V and 3 bases from J, the junction kept 0 bases outside the gene matches. Germline-derived CDR1 and CDR2 are ENHRY and SYGVKD. CDR3 bases: TGTGCCATCAGTGGGACAGGGGGCTACGAGCAGTACTTC. Protein: CAISGTGGYEQYF.

The chain recombines TRBV6-5 with TRBJ1-5, with D unclear. The CDR3 has 15 amino acids. Trimming took off 5 bases at V and 3 bases at J, with 14 bases between the two ends. Germline assignment: CDR1 MNHEY and CDR2 SVGAGI. The CDR3 region has the DNA TGTGCCAGCAGTGTTTATACAGCTCCCAATCAGCCCCAGCATTTT. It encodes CASSVYTAPNQPQHF.

J is TRBJ2-7 and V is TRBV30; TRBD2 matches 12 bases. This CDR3 contains 19 residues. The V and J ends lost 0 bases and 0 bases, in that order; junction bases with no gene match: 12. Germline CDR1 reads GTSNPN; CDR2 reads SVGIG (reference sequence). In nucleotides, the CDR3 is TGTGCCTGGAGTGTACTACTAGCGGGGGGCTTTTTGAGCTCCTACGAGCAGTACTTC. Encoded protein: CAWSVLLAGGFLSSYEQYF.

The gene calls are TRBV9 and TRBJ2-3, with 7 bases identical to TRBD2. Germline CDR1 SGDLS, CDR2 YYNGEE. The CDR3 runs to 15 residues. J gave up 3 bases and V 1 base, and 5 bases lay outside the gene matches. The CDR3 DNA reads as TGTGCCAGCAGCGTAACCAGCGGGATTACAGATACGCAGTATTTT. This codes for CASSVTSGITDTQYF.

A few counts support this clone. The J gene is TRBJ1-1, the V gene TRBV5-8, with TRBD1 matching 8 bases. Germline V gene sequence: CDR1 SGHTS, CDR2 YDEGEE. The CDR3 is made up of 15 amino acids. J gave up 3 bases and V 3 bases, and 7 bases lay outside the gene matches. In DNA form, the CDR3 reads TGTGCCAGCAGCTCCGACGGACAGGGCGACACTGAAGCTTTCTTT. Its translation: CASSSDGQGDTEAFF.

The chain carries TRBV7-9 and TRBJ1-2; TRBD1 aligns across 7 bases. This CDR3 is built from 13 residues. Germline values: CDR1 SEHNR, CDR2 FQNEAQ (reference sequence). The trim removed 7 bases at V and 7 bases at J, leaving 9 bases unmatched. Here the CDR3 reads CASIEDDRVGYTF. The CDR3 DNA reads as TGTGCCAGCATAGAAGATGACAGGGTTGGCTACACCTTC.

This clone was seen only once. The rearrangement joins TRBV2 to TRBJ2-7; 8 nucleotides agree with TRBD2. The CDR3 is made up of 16 amino acids. CDR1 and CDR2 from the germline V gene are SNHLY and FYNNEI. V gave up 4 bases and J gave up 1 base; unmatched junction bases: 9. CDR3 sequence reads: CASSAGGRVGSYEQYF. Written as DNA, the CDR3 is TGTGCCAGCAGTGCGGGAGGGAGGGTAGGGTCCTACGAGCAGTACTTC.

This chain links TRBV10-3 with TRBJ2-1, with a tentative D call TRBD2 (6 bases). CDR3 length: 11 amino acids. Germline CDR1 ENHRY, CDR2 SYGVKD. The germline V and J ends were trimmed by 8 bases and 4 bases, with 6 bases remaining between them. The CDR3 DNA reads TGTGCCATCCGGGGGTACAATGAGCAGTTCTTC. It is translated as CAIRGYNEQFF.

The chain has TRBV5-4 and TRBJ2-1; D perhaps matches TRBD1 (5 bases). Deletions cut 2 bases from V and 5 bases from J, with 11 bases between. In germline, CDR1 is SGHNT, CDR2 YYREEE (reference sequence). The CDR3 has 14 amino acids. CDR3 DNA: TGTGCCAGCAGCTTAGGACAAAAAAACAATGAGCAGTTCTTC. It yields the protein CASSLGQKNNEQFF.

A note on this clone: The junction departs from germline at one end; a sequencing error may be responsible. The CDR3 region has the DNA TGTGCCGGCAGCGTTAACCGGGACAGGGAATACTATGGCTACACCTTC. Amino acids: CAGSVNRDREYYGYTF. This chain links TRBV9 with TRBJ1-2; 9 bases match TRBD1. The CDR3 has 16 residues. From germline, CDR1 is SGDLS and CDR2 YYNGEE.

This clone has a single count. The chain uses TRBV19 and TRBJ2-1; D uncertain. Between the trimmed V and J ends, which lost 3 bases and 4 bases, there was a span of 13 bases. This CDR3 comprises 15 residues. CDR1 and CDR2 (germline): LNHDA, SQIVND (reference sequence). The CDR3 coding sequence is TGTGCCAGTAGTATTAAGCTACCAAATTACAATGAGCAGTTCTTC. Translating gives CASSIKLPNYNEQFF.

A few counts support this clone. The chain couples TRBV5-1 to TRBJ2-7, with D hard to call. The CDR3 runs 13 residues. CDR1 and CDR2 (germline): SGHRS, YFSETQ. V gave up 3 bases and J gave up 7 bases, with 14 bases separating them. The CDR3 here is CASSSRVGQEQYF. The CDR3 region has the DNA TGCGCCAGCAGCTCCCGGGTAGGTCAAGAGCAGTACTTC. Full variable domain (rest looked up from reference TRBV5-1 and TRBJ2-7): KAGVTQTPRYLIKTRGQQVTLSCSPISGHRSVSWYQQTPGQGLQFLFEYFSETQRNKGNFPGRFSGRQFSNSRSEMNVSTLELGDSALYLCASSSRVGQEQYFGPGTRLTVT.

The chain is built from TRBV29-1 and TRBJ2-3; 10 nucleotides match TRBD2. Germline V lookup: CDR1 SQVTM, CDR2 ANQGSEA. The CDR3 has 15 amino acids. V gave up 2 bases and J gave up 2 bases; unmatched junction bases: 4. The CDR3 protein is CSVEPLAGVTDTQYF. The CDR3 DNA is TGCAGCGTTGAACCGCTAGCGGGGGTCACAGATACGCAGTATTTT.

V gene TRBV27 combines with J gene TRBJ2-1; TRBD2 matches 11 bases. The V gene's germline CDR1 is MNHEY and CDR2 SMNVEV (reference sequence). The junction had 14 bases not matched to a gene; V was cut back by 5 bases and J by 5 bases. This CDR3 is built from 18 residues. CDR3 protein: CASSPAYLLAGGDNEQFF. The DNA of the CDR3 is TGTGCCAGCAGTCCCGCCTATTTGCTAGCGGGGGGAGACAATGAGCAGTTCTTC.

This chain uses TRBV5-6 with TRBJ2-1, with TRBD1 matching 11 bases. Germline V gene lookup returns CDR1 SGHDT and CDR2 YYEEEE. This CDR3 has 15 residues. V lost 6 bases to trimming and J lost 7 bases; unmatched junction nucleotides: 9. The CDR3 nucleotides are TGTGCCAGCACAGCCGGGACAGGGGGAGGAAATGAGCAGTTCTTC. It yields the protein CASTAGTGGGNEQFF.